The 30 T cell receptor beta chains below all came from one sample that was sequenced in a study of T cell responses to AZD1222 COVID-19 vaccine. TCRdb keeps only in-frame clones here, not all; method: immunoSEQ multiplex PCR. The repertoire consists of roughly 100,000 clones, with roughly 86% occurring once and the leading ten covering about 3.1%. Sequencing was performed on peripheral blood, taken 28 days after the second dose of the MenACWY control vaccine. These receptor sequences come from an adult who received the MenACWY meningococcal vaccine as a control.

The CDR3: CATSVQRGGNRETQYF. CDR3 DNA sequence: TGTGCCACCAGCGTACAACGCGGGGGGAACAGAGAGACCCAGTACTTC. V gene TRBV15 combines with J gene TRBJ2-5; TRBD2 matches 8 bases. Germline V CDR1 and CDR2: LNHNV, YYDKDF (reference sequence). J lost 4 bases, V lost 5 bases, and 12 bases had no gene match. The CDR3 covers 16 residues.

This chain links TRBV19 with TRBJ1-1; D unresolved. Germline CDR1 LNHDA, CDR2 SQIVND (reference sequence). The V and J ends lost 5 bases and 3 bases respectively, with 13 bases between them. This CDR3 is 14 amino acids long. The CDR3 loop is CASSGRAQDTEAFF. The CDR3 DNA follows: TGTGCCAGTAGTGGAAGGGCCCAAGACACTGAAGCTTTCTTT.

The chain combines TRBV28 with TRBJ1-3; 7 positions match TRBD1. This CDR3 comprises 17 residues. CDR1 and CDR2 from the germline V gene are MDHEN and SYDVKM. V shed 1 base, J shed 1 base, and the junction held 7 bases outside the gene matches. The CDR3 coding sequence is TGTGCCAGCAGTTTATCGACCCCCAGGGGGTCTGGAAACACCATATATTTT. This sequence encodes CASSLSTPRGSGNTIYF.

The chain recombines TRBV20-1 with TRBJ1-2; a weak D match, TRBD1 (6 bases). This CDR3 region has 15 residues. Trimming took off 3 bases at V and 4 bases at J, with 18 bases between the two ends. The germline CDR1 and CDR2 sequences are DFQATT and SNEGSKA (reference sequence). For the CDR3, the DNA is TGCAGTGCTAGTGCTATCGACAGGACCCTCTATGGCTACACCTTC. Translated, it gives CSASAIDRTLYGYTF.

The chain carries TRBV6-2 or TRBV6-3 and TRBJ2-1; tentatively, D is TRBD2 (6 bases). Looked up from germline, CDR1 is MNHEY and CDR2 is SVGEGT. The CDR3 contains 17 residues. V was pared by 0 bases and J by 4 bases, with 16 bases between. The CDR3 spells CASSYSGAGIIYNEQFF. CDR3 in DNA: TGTGCCAGCAGTTACTCAGGAGCGGGCATAATTTACAATGAGCAGTTCTTC.

The V gene is TRBV18, the J gene TRBJ2-1; D is perhaps TRBD1 (6 bases). The germline V and J ends were trimmed by 3 bases and 3 bases, with 12 bases remaining between them. There are 15 residues in the CDR3. Germline CDR1 KGHSH, CDR2 LQKENI. The DNA of the CDR3 is TGTGCCAGCTCACCGCGACAGGCCGACTACAATGAGCAGTTCTTC. Protein sequence: CASSPRQADYNEQFF.

The chain carries TRBV7-6 and TRBJ1-4; no firm D call. The CDR3 sequence is 20 residues long. V was clipped by 1 base and J by 0 bases, with 21 bases between them. Per the germline V gene, CDR1 is SGHVS and CDR2 is FNYEAQ. The CDR3, as DNA: TGTGCCAGCAGCTTAGTCCCCCGGGGTGCTGGCGGGGCAACTAATGAAAAACTGTTTTTT. This translates into CASSLVPRGAGGATNEKLFF.

CDR3 nucleotides: TGTGCCACCAGCGGGGCGGGTAGGTCCGGCTCCTACGAGCAGTACTTC. Its protein is CATSGAGRSGSYEQYF. V and J are TRBV24-1 and TRBJ2-7, with D possibly being TRBD1 or TRBD2 (5 bases each). CDR3 size: 16 residues. Trimming pared 7 bases from V and 0 bases from J, leaving 18 bases between. Germline V CDR1 and CDR2: KGHDR, SFDVKD.

With regard to this clone: The junction and the germline gene differ at one end; a read error may be behind it. V gene TRBV2 combines with J gene TRBJ1-6; 7 bases match TRBD1. Germline CDR1 SNHLY, CDR2 FYNNEI. The CDR3 is made up of 11 amino acids. CDR3 coding DNA: TGTGCCAGCAGGATGGGACAGCGGGGGGTTTTT. Translating it yields CASRMGQRGVF. The full variable domain, its missing parts supplied by reference TRBV2 and TRBJ1-6, is EPEVTQTPSHQVTQMGQEVILRCVPISNHLYFYWYRQILGQKVEFLVSFYNNEISEKSEIFDDQFSVERPDGSNFTLKIRSTKLEDSAMYFCASRMGQRGVFGNGTRLTVT.

This clone was recorded only once. V and J are TRBV19 and TRBJ1-2; 10 bases map to TRBD1. This CDR3 comprises 16 residues. The J segment lost 6 bases and the V segment lost 8 bases, leaving 15 bases of the junction unmatched. The germline gives CDR1 LNHDA, CDR2 SQIVND (reference sequence). The CDR3 here is CASRLARRGTGDGYTF. The CDR3 region has the DNA TGTGCCAGTCGTCTAGCCCGACGCGGGACAGGGGATGGCTACACCTTC.

The genes are TRBV6-4 and TRBJ2-3; D possibly corresponds to TRBD2 (6 bases). The V gene lost 2 bases and the J gene lost 10 bases, with 13 bases spanning the gap. The CDR3 sequence is 13 residues long. CDR1 and CDR2 (germline): MRHNA, SNTAGT. The CDR3 protein is CASSDGGRSSQYF. The CDR3 nucleotides are TGTGCCAGCAGTGACGGGGGGAGGTCGTCGCAGTATTTT.

The V and J genes are TRBV28 and TRBJ1-5; D is perhaps TRBD1 (6 bases). The CDR3 spans 12 residues. Germline CDR1 reads MDHEN; CDR2 reads SYDVKM. Between the trimmed V and J ends, which lost 2 bases and 9 bases, there was a span of 8 bases. CDR3 residues: CASSLGQPPQHF. CDR3 DNA: TGTGCCAGCAGTTTAGGACAGCCGCCCCAGCATTTT. Combining the CDR3 with reference TRBV28 and TRBJ1-5 gives the whole variable domain DVKVTQSSRYLVKRTGEKVFLECVQDMDHENMFWYRQDPGLGLRLIYFSYDVKMKEKGDIPEGYSVSREKKERFSLILESASTNQTSMYLCASSLGQPPQHFGDGTRLSIL.

This sequence joins TRBV7-8 and TRBJ2-7; D unclear. The CDR3 has 15 residues. In germline, CDR1 is SGHVS, CDR2 FQNEAQ. V dropped 7 bases and J dropped 2 bases, with 18 bases sitting between them. The CDR3 region is CASTTTENRPYEQYF. The CDR3 DNA follows: TGTGCCAGCACCACTACAGAGAACCGTCCCTACGAGCAGTACTTC.

This chain joins TRBV5-6 and TRBJ2-1; D is uncertain. V was cut by 3 bases and J by 6 bases, with 7 bases left in between. CDR1 is SGHDT and CDR2 is YYEEEE in the germline V gene. This CDR3 is built from 12 residues. This CDR3 is CASSWGSNEQFF. Here the CDR3 DNA reads TGTGCCAGCAGCTGGGGAAGCAATGAGCAGTTCTTC.

V usage is TRBV29-1 and J usage is TRBJ1-4; 7 bases fit TRBD1. Germline V gives CDR1 SQVTM, CDR2 ANQGSEA. The V gene end was trimmed by 7 bases and the J gene end by 7 bases; junction bases not matched to a gene: 6. The CDR3 runs 12 residues. Here the CDR3 reads CSGAGGSEKLFF. The CDR3 bases are TGCAGCGGGGCAGGGGGAAGTGAAAAACTGTTTTTT.

This clone has a handful of counts. This chain links TRBV3-1 (or the pseudogene TRBV3-2) with TRBJ2-3; no clear D gene. V gave up 6 bases and J gave up 7 bases, with 8 bases separating them. CDR1 and CDR2 from the germline V gene are LGHDT and YNNKEL (reference sequence). The CDR3 covers 11 residues. The CDR3 DNA sequence: TGTGCCAGCAGTTTCTCCCATACGCAGTATTTT. This codes for CASSFSHTQYF.

CDR3 region: CASSSGPIYEQYF. The CDR3 bases are TGCGCCAGCAGCTCCGGACCGATCTACGAGCAGTACTTC. The gene calls are TRBV5-1 and TRBJ2-7; unclear D gene. Trimming took 3 bases from V and 3 from J, leaving 10 bases between them. The germline V gene encodes CDR1 SGHRS and CDR2 YFSETQ. The CDR3 runs 13 residues.

CDR3: CASSPPWPGATEAFF. For the CDR3, the DNA is TGTGCCAGCTCACCACCGTGGCCGGGGGCGACTGAAGCTTTCTTT. The chain links TRBV18 to TRBJ1-1, with D maybe TRBD1 (6 bases). The CDR3 is 15 residues long. V was cut by 0 bases and J by 5 bases, with 13 bases left in between. Germline-derived CDR1 and CDR2 are KGHSH and LQKENI.

The J gene is TRBJ1-1, the V gene TRBV16; TRBD1 is a possible D gene (5 bases). V shed 4 bases and J shed 6 bases, with 9 bases lying between them. CDR1 is KGHSY and CDR2 is FQNENV in the germline V gene. This CDR3 is 12 amino acids long. The CDR3 nucleotides are TGTGCCAGCAGCCTCGGGGGGGCTGAAGCTTTCTTT. Translation gives CASSLGGAEAFF.

The chain combines TRBV9 with TRBJ2-7; 11 bases agree with TRBD1. Germline CDR1 is SGDLS and CDR2 is YYNGEE. J gave up 3 bases and V 2 bases, and 1 base lay outside the gene matches. The CDR3 is made up of 14 amino acids. The CDR3 DNA follows: TGTGCCAGCAGCGTGGGACAGGGGGTCTACGAGCAGTACTTC. As protein: CASSVGQGVYEQYF.

The chain employs TRBV11-2 and TRBJ2-3; 9 bases fit TRBD2. The CDR3 is 15 residues long. The germline V gene encodes CDR1 SGHAT and CDR2 FQNNGV. With 4 bases clipped from V and 5 bases from J, the junction kept 7 bases outside the gene matches. CDR3 region: CASSSRGGSRDTQYF. DNA of the CDR3: TGTGCCAGCAGCTCGCGGGGGGGAAGCCGAGATACGCAGTATTTT.

This clone was detected only once. This chain joins TRBV5-5 and TRBJ1-5, with 7 bases aligning to TRBD1. The CDR3 extends over 17 amino acids. V shed 5 bases and J 1 base; nucleotides not matched to a gene: 12. In germline, CDR1 is SGHKS, CDR2 YYEKEE (reference sequence). CDR3 in amino acids: CASSFTSQGESNQPQHF. The DNA of the CDR3 is TGTGCCAGCAGTTTCACCTCCCAGGGGGAGAGCAATCAGCCCCAGCATTTT. The full variable domain, completed using reference TRBV5-5 and TRBJ1-5, is DAGVTQSPTHLIKTRGQQVTLRCSPISGHKSVSWYQQVLGQGPQFIFQYYEKEERGRGNFPDRFSARQFPNYSSELNVNALLLGDSALYLCASSFTSQGESNQPQHFGDGTRLSIL.

In its sample, this clone was seen once. V gene TRBV28 combines with J gene TRBJ1-1, with D tentatively TRBD1 (6 bases). Germline lookup yields CDR1 MDHEN and CDR2 SYDVKM. Trimming removed 10 bases at V and 5 bases at J, with 14 bases between. This CDR3 contains 12 residues. The CDR3 sequence: CATRRGRTEAFF. The CDR3 DNA follows: TGTGCCACCCGCAGGGGTAGGACTGAAGCTTTCTTT.

The chain carries TRBV11-2 and TRBJ2-1; 7 bases align to TRBD2. Losses at the gene ends were 4 bases for V and 1 base for J; bases not matched to a gene: 10. The CDR3 has 17 residues. Germline CDR1 and CDR2: SGHAT and FQNNGV. The CDR3 DNA follows: TGTGCCAGCAGCTACTCCCGGGACGGGGGGTCCTACAATGAGCAGTTCTTC. As protein: CASSYSRDGGSYNEQFF.

V usage is TRBV18 and J usage is TRBJ1-2; TRBD1 might be the D (5 bases). Germline V gene sequence: CDR1 KGHSH, CDR2 LQKENI. V lost 2 bases and J lost 8, with 12 bases in between. CDR3 length: 13 residues. DNA of the CDR3: TGTGCCAGCTCACCAGCGGGGGGTAACGGCTACACCTTC. Translation: CASSPAGGNGYTF.

The J gene is TRBJ1-2, the V gene TRBV3-1 (or the pseudogene TRBV3-2), with no clear D. Germline V gene lookup returns CDR1 LGHDT and CDR2 YNNKEL (reference sequence). The CDR3 is made up of 12 amino acids. Deletions cut 5 bases from V and 4 bases from J, with 8 bases between. The CDR3 sequence is CASSGRGYGYTF. Here the CDR3 DNA reads TGTGCCAGCAGCGGACGGGGCTATGGCTACACCTTC.

The V gene is TRBV12-5, the J gene TRBJ2-7, with D tentatively TRBD1 or TRBD2 (5 bases each). CDR3 length equals 14 residues. The V gene's germline CDR1 is LGHNT and CDR2 FRNRAP. V was clipped by 7 bases and J by 3 bases, with 16 bases between them. The chain's CDR3 is CASDPRGIYYEQYF. The CDR3 DNA is TGTGCTAGTGACCCCCGGGGCATATACTACGAGCAGTACTTC.

J is TRBJ1-2 and V is TRBV10-3; D not certain. This CDR3 is 14 amino acids long. CDR1 is ENHRY, CDR2 SYGVKD, per germline. Deletions cut 5 bases from V and 5 bases from J, with 15 bases between. The CDR3 here is CAISPPMAIYGYTF. CDR3 DNA sequence: TGTGCCATCAGTCCACCTATGGCGATTTATGGCTACACCTTC.

The rearrangement joins TRBV19 to TRBJ2-5; the D is unclear. This CDR3 spans 14 amino acids. Germline-derived CDR1 and CDR2 are LNHDA and SQIVND (reference sequence). V was trimmed by 7 bases and J by 5 bases, leaving 17 bases between them. The CDR3 loop is CASNTGPRVETQYF. Written as DNA, the CDR3 is TGTGCCAGTAACACGGGTCCCCGGGTGGAGACCCAGTACTTC.

The rearrangement links TRBV2 to TRBJ1-1, with 10 bases aligning to TRBD1. From germline, CDR1 is SNHLY and CDR2 FYNNEI. The trim removed 4 bases at V and 3 bases at J, leaving 5 bases unmatched. This CDR3 spans 15 amino acids. The CDR3 nucleotides are TGTGCCAGCAGTGGCAGACAGGGGGCAGACACTGAAGCTTTCTTT. It specifies CASSGRQGADTEAFF. The variable domain in full, with the rest retrieved from reference TRBV2 and TRBJ1-1, is EPEVTQTPSHQVTQMGQEVILRCVPISNHLYFYWYRQILGQKVEFLVSFYNNEISEKSEIFDDQFSVERPDGSNFTLKIRSTKLEDSAMYFCASSGRQGADTEAFFGQGTRLTVV.